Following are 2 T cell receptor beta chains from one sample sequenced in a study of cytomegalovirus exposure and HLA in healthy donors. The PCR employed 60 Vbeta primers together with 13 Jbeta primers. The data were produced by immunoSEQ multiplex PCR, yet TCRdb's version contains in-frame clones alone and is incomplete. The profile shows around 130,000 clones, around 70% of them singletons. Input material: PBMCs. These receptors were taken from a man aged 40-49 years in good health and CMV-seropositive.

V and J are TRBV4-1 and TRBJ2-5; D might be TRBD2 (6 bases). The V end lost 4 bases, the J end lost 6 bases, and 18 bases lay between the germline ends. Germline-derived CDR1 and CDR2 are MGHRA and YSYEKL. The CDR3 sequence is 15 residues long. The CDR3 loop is CASSPSDYPRKTQYF. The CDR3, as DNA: TGCGCCAGCAGCCCTTCGGACTACCCCCGAAAGACCCAGTACTTC.

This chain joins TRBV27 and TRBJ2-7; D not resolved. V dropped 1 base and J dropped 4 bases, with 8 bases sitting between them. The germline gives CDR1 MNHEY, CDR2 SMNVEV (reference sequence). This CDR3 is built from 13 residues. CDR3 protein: CASSLYVEYEQYF. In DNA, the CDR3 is TGTGCCAGCAGTTTATATGTGGAGTACGAGCAGTACTTC.